This T cell receptor (beta chain) was sequenced during a study of T cells after yellow fever vaccination. Study observations and caveats: A large majority of primary-vaccination clones showed up again after the booster (about 96% CD4, about 90% CD8).

The V gene's germline CDR1 is MDHEN and CDR2 SYDVKM. The CDR3 is 14 residues long. This clonotype occurred a few times. No antigen is known for it. The junction departs from germline at one end; a sequencing error may be responsible. A process of 5'RACE template switching, which added a universal primer site and UMIs, was used to make TCR cDNA. TCRdb used MiXCR to reprocess the 5' RACE reads, holding one entry per CDR3 protein. This table holds around 590,000 distinct CDR3 sequences, roughly 12% found once. The sample here was PBMCs, taken on the day of the yellow fever booster vaccination. This sequence was found in a man in his thirties or forties who received the YFV17D yellow fever vaccine. V is TRBV28 and J is TRBJ2-7; 7 bases line up with TRBD1. This CDR3 reads CARSPRDRFTFVDF. The CDR3 DNA reads as TGTGCCAGATCCCCCCGGGACAGATTTACGTTTGTGGACTTC.